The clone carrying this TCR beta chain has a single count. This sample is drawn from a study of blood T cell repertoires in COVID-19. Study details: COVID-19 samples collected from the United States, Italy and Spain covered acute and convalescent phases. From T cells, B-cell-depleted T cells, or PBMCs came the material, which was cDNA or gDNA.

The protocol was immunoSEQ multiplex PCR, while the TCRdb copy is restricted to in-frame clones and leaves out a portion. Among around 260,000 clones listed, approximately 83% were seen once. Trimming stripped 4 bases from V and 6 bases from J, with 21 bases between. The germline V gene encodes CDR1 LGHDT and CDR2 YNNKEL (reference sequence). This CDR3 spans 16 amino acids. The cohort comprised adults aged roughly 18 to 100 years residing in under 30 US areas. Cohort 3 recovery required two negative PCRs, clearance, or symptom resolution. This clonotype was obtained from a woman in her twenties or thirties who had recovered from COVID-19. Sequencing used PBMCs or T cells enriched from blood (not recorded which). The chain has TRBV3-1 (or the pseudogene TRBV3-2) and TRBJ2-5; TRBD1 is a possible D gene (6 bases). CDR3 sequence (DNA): TGTGCCAGCAGCCCCAATACATACCCGCAGGGGAAGACCCAGTACTTC. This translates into CASSPNTYPQGKTQYF.